This T cell receptor beta chain appears in the sequencing data of a study of cytomegalovirus exposure and HLA in healthy donors. Use of 60 Vbeta and 13 Jbeta primers characterized the PCR. As processed by the authors: It was a later analysis that counted about 80 million unique TCR beta chains, of which some 9.9 million were shared. The method was immunoSEQ multiplex PCR; TCRdb's version includes in-frame clones alone and lacks a portion of them. V, J and clone size derive from that table, while D and trimming were established from the DNA sequence. The sample has 55,000 to 70,000 clones, about 74% seen once. The sample consisted of PBMCs. This clonotype was sampled from an older woman in good health and CMV-seropositive.

CDR3 DNA sequence: TGTGCCAGGGGGACTAGCGGTTCCGGTGAGCAGTTCTTC. Translation gives CARGTSGSGEQFF. V usage is TRBV2 and J usage is TRBJ2-1; 11 positions agree with TRBD2. Per germline, CDR1 SNHLY and CDR2 FYNNEI. This CDR3 contains 13 residues. Trimming at V came to 9 bases and at J to 9 bases, leaving 7 bases not matched to a gene.